The rows below give T cell receptor beta chains drawn from one sample of a study of response to subunit inactivated influenza vaccine. Using its own MiXCR run on the RT-PCR reads, TCRdb lists one record per CDR3 protein. The sample yields 290,000 or so distinct CDR3 sequences, 22% seen once. This specimen consisted of PBMCs from blood, obtained around 22 months after vaccination. Receptor source: a man aged 50-75 years who received an inactivated influenza vaccine. Each CDR3 is given with its conserved first and last residue.

CDR3: CASSFRDADTQYF
J: TRBJ2-3
V: TRBV12-3/TRBV12-4

CDR3: CASSLRLAGDRGIGELFF
J: TRBJ2-2
V: TRBV7-6

CDR3: CASSLEAWNEKLFF
J: TRBJ1-4
V: TRBV7-9

CDR3: CASSRIGGTEAFF
J: TRBJ1-1
V: TRBV14

CDR3: CASSQDVRQPQHF
J: TRBJ1-5
V: TRBV4-2

CDR3: CASSFGQFDGYTF
J: TRBJ1-2
V: TRBV5-1

CDR3: CASSQDLGRADTQYF
J: TRBJ2-3
V: TRBV4-3

CDR3: CAISESLGSTEPFF
J: TRBJ1-1
V: TRBV10-3

CDR3: CASSQDVARGSTGELFF
J: TRBJ2-2
V: TRBV4-2

CDR3: CASSVYQGAGYGYTF
J: TRBJ1-2
V: TRBV5-1

CDR3: CSVEAGVAGNTIYF
J: TRBJ1-3
V: TRBV29-1

CDR3: CASSHGRDPYGYTF
J: TRBJ1-2
V: TRBV6-2/TRBV6-3

CDR3: CASRLGQGTYEQYF
J: TRBJ2-7
V: TRBV6-5

CDR3: CAISRRRDQPQHF
J: TRBJ1-5
V: TRBV10-3

CDR3: CASSVGSSNQPQHF
J: TRBJ1-5
V: TRBV6-1

CDR3: CASSYGGRRNTEAFF
J: TRBJ1-1
V: TRBV4-1

CDR3: CAISELSGGSGVKAFF
J: TRBJ1-1
V: TRBV10-3

CDR3: CASGTVGHGYTF
J: TRBJ1-2
V: TRBV27

CDR3: CASSGPGTASDEQYF
J: TRBJ2-7
V: TRBV5-6